Given below is one TCR beta chain in context. Its antigen is unidentified. The CDR3 spans 16 residues. The ends were cut back, 4 bases at V and 2 bases at J, with 17 bases in the middle. Looked up from germline, CDR1 is SGHRS and CDR2 is YFSETQ. Profiled with immunoSEQ multiplex PCR; TCRdb holds only in-frame clones, not every one. This sample has more than 100,000 clones; 88% occur once, and the top ten carry more than 5%. These data come from a study of radiation and T cells in renal cell carcinoma. The overall study: Nephrectomy followed 15 Gy stereotactic body radiation by 4 weeks.

Indicated time point: blood 2 weeks post-SBRT. Treatment: 15 Gy SBRT to primary tumor, nephrectomy 4 weeks later. The patient's renal cell carcinoma had clear cell pathology. Study-wide points: Top tumor clonotypes rose in blood 2 weeks post-radiation, then contracted. Pretreatment tumor biopsies were lacking, so baseline clonotypes are unknown.

The source of this sequence is a woman in her 70s with renal cell carcinoma. This rearrangement joins TRBV5-1 to TRBJ2-3; D is perhaps TRBD2 (6 bases). The source material was blood, sampled from a patient whose treatment included radiotherapy and nephrectomy. CDR3 bases: TGCGCCAGCAGCCCCGGGAGCGCAACCTCCACAGATACGCAGTATTTT. Its translation is CASSPGSATSTDTQYF.